This T cell receptor (beta chain) appears in the sequencing data of a study of blood T cell repertoires in COVID-19. Background on the study: The United States, Italy and Spain supplied acute and convalescent COVID-19 samples.

The assay was immunoSEQ multiplex PCR, and TCRdb's table has in-frame clones only and misses some. The data show roughly 190,000 clones, roughly 80% seen once. Of note for this clone: Other DNA sequences within the sample encode an identical CDR3.

V was cut by 2 bases and J by 2 bases, with 14 bases left in between. The CDR3 sequence is 16 residues long. Germline V CDR1 and CDR2: SGHRS, YFSETQ. Sample: peripheral blood. The chain joins TRBV5-1 to TRBJ1-3, with a possible D match to TRBD1 (6 bases). This clonotype originated in a man in his 60s with acute or convalescent COVID-19. CDR3 loop: CASSLDTGGAGNTIYF. The CDR3 DNA follows: TGCGCCAGCAGCTTAGATACGGGGGGCGCTGGAAACACCATATATTTT.